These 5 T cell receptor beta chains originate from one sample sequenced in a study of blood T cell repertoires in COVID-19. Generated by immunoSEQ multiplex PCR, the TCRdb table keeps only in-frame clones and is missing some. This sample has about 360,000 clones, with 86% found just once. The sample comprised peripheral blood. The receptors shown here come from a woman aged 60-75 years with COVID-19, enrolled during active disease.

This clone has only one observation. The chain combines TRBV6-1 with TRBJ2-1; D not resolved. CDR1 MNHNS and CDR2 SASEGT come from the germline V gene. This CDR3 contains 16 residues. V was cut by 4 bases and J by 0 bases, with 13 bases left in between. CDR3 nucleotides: TGTGCCAGCAGTGGGGCGAAAGGTTTCTCCTACAATGAGCAGTTCTTC. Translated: CASSGAKGFSYNEQFF.

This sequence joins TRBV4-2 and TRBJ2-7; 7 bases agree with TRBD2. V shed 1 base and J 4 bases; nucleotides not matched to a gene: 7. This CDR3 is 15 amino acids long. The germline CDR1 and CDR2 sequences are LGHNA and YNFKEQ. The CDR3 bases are TGTGCCAGCAGCCAAGTGGCGAGCGGGGCGTACGAGCAGTACTTC. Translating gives CASSQVASGAYEQYF.

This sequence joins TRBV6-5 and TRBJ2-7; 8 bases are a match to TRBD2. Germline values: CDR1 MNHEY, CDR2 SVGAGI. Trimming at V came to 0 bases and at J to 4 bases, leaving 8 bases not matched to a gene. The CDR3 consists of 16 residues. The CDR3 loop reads CASSYSVAGGAYEQYF. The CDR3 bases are TGTGCCAGCAGTTACTCGGTGGCGGGGGGCGCTTACGAGCAGTACTTC.

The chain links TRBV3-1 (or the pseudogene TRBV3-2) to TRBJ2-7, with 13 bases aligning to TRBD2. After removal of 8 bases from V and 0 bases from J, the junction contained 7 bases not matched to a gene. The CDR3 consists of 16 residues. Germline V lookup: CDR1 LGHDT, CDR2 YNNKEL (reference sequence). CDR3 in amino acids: CASRRTSGGSSYEQYF. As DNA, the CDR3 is TGTGCCAGCCGACGGACTAGCGGGGGAAGCTCCTACGAGCAGTACTTC.

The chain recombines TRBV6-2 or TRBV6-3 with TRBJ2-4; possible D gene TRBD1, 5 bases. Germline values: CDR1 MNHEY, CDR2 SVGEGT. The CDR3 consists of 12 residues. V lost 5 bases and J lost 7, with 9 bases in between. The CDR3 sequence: CASSPRQNIQYF. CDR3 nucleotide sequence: TGTGCCAGCAGTCCCAGACAGAACATTCAGTACTTC.